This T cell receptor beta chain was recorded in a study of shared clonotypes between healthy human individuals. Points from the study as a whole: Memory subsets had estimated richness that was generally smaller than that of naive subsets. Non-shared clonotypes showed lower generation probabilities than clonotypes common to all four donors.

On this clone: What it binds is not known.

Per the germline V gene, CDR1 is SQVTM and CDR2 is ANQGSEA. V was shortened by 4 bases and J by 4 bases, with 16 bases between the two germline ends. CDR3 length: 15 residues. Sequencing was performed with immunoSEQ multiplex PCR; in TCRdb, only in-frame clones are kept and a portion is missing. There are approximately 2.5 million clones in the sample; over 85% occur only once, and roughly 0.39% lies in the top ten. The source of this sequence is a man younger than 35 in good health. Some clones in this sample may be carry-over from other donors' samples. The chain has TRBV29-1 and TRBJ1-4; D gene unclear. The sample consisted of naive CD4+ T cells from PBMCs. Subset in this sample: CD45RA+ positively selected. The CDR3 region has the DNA TGCAGCGTTGTTATTGCCCGGGCCAGTAATGAAAAACTGTTTTTT. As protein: CSVVIARASNEKLFF.